This T cell receptor (beta chain) originates from a study of blood T cell repertoires in COVID-19. In the authors' methods: Estimated nucleated cell counts came from reference gene primer amplification. This table comes from immunoSEQ multiplex PCR, and its TCRdb copy is limited to in-frame clones, with some not included. V and J calls and clone size are those listed in that table; D and trimming were worked out from the DNA. The sample consists of around 200,000 clones, approximately 87% of them appearing once. V trimming: 0 bases; J trimming: 2 bases; junction bases outside the gene matches: 2. The CDR3 runs to 16 residues. CDR1 is SGHDN, CDR2 FVKESK, per germline.

The TCR was taken from a man aged 55 to 69 who had recovered from COVID-19. Sequencing was done on a sample of peripheral blood. The rearrangement joins TRBV14 to TRBJ1-4, with 8 bases identical to TRBD1. The CDR3 nucleotides read TGTGCCAGCAGCCAAGATCGGACAGGGACTAATGAAAAACTGTTTTTT. This translates into CASSQDRTGTNEKLFF.